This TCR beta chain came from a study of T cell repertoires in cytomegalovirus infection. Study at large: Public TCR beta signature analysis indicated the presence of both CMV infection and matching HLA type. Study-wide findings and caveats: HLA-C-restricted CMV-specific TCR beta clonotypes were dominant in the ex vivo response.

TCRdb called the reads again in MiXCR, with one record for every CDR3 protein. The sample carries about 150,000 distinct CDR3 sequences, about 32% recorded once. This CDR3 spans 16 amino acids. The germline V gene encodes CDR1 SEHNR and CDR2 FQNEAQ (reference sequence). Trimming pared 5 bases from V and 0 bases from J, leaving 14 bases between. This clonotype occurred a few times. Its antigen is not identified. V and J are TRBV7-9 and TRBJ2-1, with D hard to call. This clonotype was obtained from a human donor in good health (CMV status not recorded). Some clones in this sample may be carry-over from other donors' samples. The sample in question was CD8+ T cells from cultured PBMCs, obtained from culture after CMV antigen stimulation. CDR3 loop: CASSPPERSSYNEQFF. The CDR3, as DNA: TGTGCCAGCAGCCCCCCGGAGAGAAGCTCCTACAATGAGCAGTTCTTC.